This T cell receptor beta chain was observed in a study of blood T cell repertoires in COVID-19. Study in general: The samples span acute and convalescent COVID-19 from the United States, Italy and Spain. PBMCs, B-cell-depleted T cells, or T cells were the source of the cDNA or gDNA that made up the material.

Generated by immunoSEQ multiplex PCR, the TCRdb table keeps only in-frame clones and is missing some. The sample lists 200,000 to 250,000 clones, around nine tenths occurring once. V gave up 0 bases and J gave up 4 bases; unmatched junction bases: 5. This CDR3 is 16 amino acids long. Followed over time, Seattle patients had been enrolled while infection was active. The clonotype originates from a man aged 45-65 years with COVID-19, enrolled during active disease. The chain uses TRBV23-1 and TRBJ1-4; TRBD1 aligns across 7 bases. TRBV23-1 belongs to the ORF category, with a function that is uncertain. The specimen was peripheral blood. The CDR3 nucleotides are TGCGCCAGCAGTCAATCCCCGGGACAGCGTAATGAAAAACTGTTTTTT. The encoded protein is CASSQSPGQRNEKLFF.